The next 12 T cell receptor beta chains were all read from a single sample in a study of T cells in localized non-small cell lung cancer. TCRdb's table, derived via immunoSEQ multiplex PCR, lists solely in-frame clones and lacks some. The sample lists tens of thousands of clones; 75% to 85% were seen once. The sequencing used peripheral blood, collected before any cancer treatment. All receptors derive from a female donor older than 55 with stage I lung adenocarcinoma.

This clone was counted between two and nine times. The rearrangement joins TRBV6-1 to TRBJ2-7; TRBD2 agrees at 14 bases. This CDR3 comprises 18 residues. Per the germline V gene, CDR1 is MNHNS and CDR2 is SASEGT. V gave up 2 bases and J gave up 3 bases; unmatched junction bases: 9. CDR3 DNA sequence: TGTGCCAGCAGTGAACTACAGGGAGGACTAGCGGGAGGCTACGAGCAGTACTTC. It codes for CASSELQGGLAGGYEQYF.

The genes are TRBV19 and TRBJ1-5; D is perhaps TRBD1 (5 bases). Trimming shortened V by 7 bases and J by 3 bases, and 10 bases separated the two germline ends. This CDR3 region has 13 residues. Germline V gene lookup returns CDR1 LNHDA and CDR2 SQIVND (reference sequence). CDR3 nucleotide sequence: TGTGCCAGTAACGAGGGGACCAATCAGCCCCAGCATTTT. Amino acids: CASNEGTNQPQHF.

The J gene is TRBJ2-5, the V gene TRBV18, with D unresolved. The CDR3 has 14 amino acids. Germline V gene data show CDR1 as KGHSH and CDR2 as LQKENI. V lost 2 bases, J lost 5 bases, and 12 bases lay in between. CDR3 coding DNA: TGTGCCAGCTCACCAGACCCCCACGCGGAGACCCAGTACTTC. This encodes CASSPDPHAETQYF.

The chain couples TRBV2 to TRBJ2-7; 8 positions agree with TRBD1. The CDR3 runs to 15 residues. CDR1 and CDR2 from the germline V gene are SNHLY and FYNNEI. Trimming at V came to 4 bases and at J to 8 bases, leaving 13 bases not matched to a gene. The CDR3 sequence is CASSGGIQGGAKQYF. The CDR3 coding sequence is TGTGCCAGCAGTGGGGGCATACAGGGGGGTGCGAAGCAGTACTTC.

This sequence joins TRBV6-6 and TRBJ2-7, with 8 bases that match TRBD2. This CDR3 region has 12 residues. CDR1 and CDR2 (germline): MNHNY, SVGAGI (reference sequence). V dropped 11 bases and J dropped 2; count of bases not matched to a gene: 5. CDR3 nucleotides: TGTGCCGTCGGGGGGGGCCCCTACGAGCAGTACTTC. Protein sequence: CAVGGGPYEQYF.

This rearrangement joins TRBV4-3 to TRBJ2-7; D is tentatively TRBD1 or TRBD2 (5 bases each). Trimming pared 0 bases from V and 6 bases from J, leaving 18 bases between. The CDR3 has 16 residues. Germline lookup yields CDR1 LGHNA and CDR2 YSLEER. In DNA form, the CDR3 reads TGCGCCAGCAGCCAAGATGGGACGAAGTCTAGGGGCGAGCAGTACTTC. Amino acids: CASSQDGTKSRGEQYF.

The CDR3 region has the DNA TGTGCCAGCAAGCCAGCGGGGGAGTTCAATGAGCAGTTCTTC. It encodes CASKPAGEFNEQFF. The chain employs TRBV6-6 and TRBJ2-1; 8 nucleotides line up with TRBD2. This CDR3 is 14 amino acids long. Germline trimming cut 7 bases from V and 6 bases from J; bases unmatched to any gene: 8. Per the germline V gene, CDR1 is MNHNY and CDR2 is SVGAGI (reference sequence).

V usage is TRBV7-3 and J usage is TRBJ1-1; TRBD1 matches 7 bases. V lost 5 bases, J lost 4 bases, and 7 bases stayed unmatched. The CDR3 length is 14 residues. Germline lookup yields CDR1 SGHTA and CDR2 FQGTGA. Written as DNA, the CDR3 is TGTGCCAGCAGCATGACAGGGAAAGGCACTGAAGCTTTCTTT. The encoded protein is CASSMTGKGTEAFF.

This clone was seen more than once but under ten times. The chain employs TRBV7-6 and TRBJ2-1; 9 nucleotides align to TRBD2. The CDR3 extends over 18 amino acids. Looked up from germline, CDR1 is SGHVS and CDR2 is FNYEAQ. V gave up 1 base and J gave up 2 bases; unmatched junction bases: 9. The CDR3 DNA reads TGTGCCAGCAGCTTAGAGGGTCGCGGGAGGGCCGCCTACAATGAGCAGTTCTTC. Encoded protein: CASSLEGRGRAAYNEQFF.

This clone has only a few counts. Written as DNA, the CDR3 is TGTGCCAGCTCATCCCCCCCTGATGAATATGGCTACACCTTC. Its translation: CASSSPPDEYGYTF. The J gene is TRBJ1-2, the V gene TRBV2; no definite D call. Germline-derived CDR1 and CDR2 are SNHLY and FYNNEI. There are 14 residues in the CDR3. With 8 bases removed from V and 5 bases from J, the gap between germline ends came to 18 bases.

In regard to this clone: Other DNA sequences of this sample code for an identical CDR3. The J gene is TRBJ1-1, the V gene TRBV19; 10 nucleotides align to TRBD1. With 3 bases clipped from V and 3 bases from J, the junction kept 4 bases outside the gene matches. The germline V gene encodes CDR1 LNHDA and CDR2 SQIVND (reference sequence). The CDR3 has 15 amino acids. The CDR3 loop reads CASSIRTGGYTEAFF. The CDR3, as DNA: TGTGCCAGTAGTATCAGGACAGGGGGTTACACTGAAGCTTTCTTT.

The V call is TRBV27, the J call TRBJ1-2, with D unresolved. The V gene lost 2 bases and the J gene lost 4 bases, with 8 bases spanning the gap. The CDR3 spans 13 residues. CDR1 and CDR2 (germline): MNHEY, SMNVEV (reference sequence). CDR3 sequence reads: CASSLRWGYGYTF. CDR3 sequence (DNA): TGTGCCAGCAGTTTACGGTGGGGCTATGGCTACACCTTC.